The 14 T cell receptor beta chains presented below share a single source sample, sequenced in a study of CD8 T cells in Susac syndrome. An amount of RNA that ranged from roughly 0.5 to 1 ug was reverse transcribed with random hexamers. TCRdb reprocessed the immunoSEQ multiplex PCR reads with MiXCR, giving one entry per CDR3 protein. The sample contains over 100,000 distinct CDR3 sequences, about 94% of which appear only once. The sample comprised CD8+ T cells from PBMCs. All receptors derive from a human donor with Susac syndrome.

This clonotype has only one observation. J is TRBJ2-4 and V is TRBV5-6; 11 bases agree with TRBD1. CDR3 length: 20 residues. Trimming cost V 4 bases and J 5 bases; bases outside gene matches: 20. Germline assignment: CDR1 SGHDT and CDR2 YYEEEE. The CDR3 spells CASSLDYRGRTGGSQNIQYF. CDR3 nucleotide sequence: TGTGCCAGCAGCCTGGATTATCGGGGCCGGACAGGGGGCTCCCAAAACATTCAGTACTTC.

The chain couples TRBV19 to TRBJ1-2; a possible D gene is TRBD1 (5 bases). V lost 3 bases, J lost 2 bases, and 7 bases lay in between. Germline CDR1 reads LNHDA; CDR2 reads SQIVND (reference sequence). This CDR3 region has 13 residues. The CDR3, as DNA: TGTGCCAGTAGTATGGGACGGAACTATGGCTACACCTTC. Protein product: CASSMGRNYGYTF. The full variable domain, its missing parts supplied by reference TRBV19 and TRBJ1-2, is DGGITQSPKYLFRKEGQNVTLSCEQNLNHDAMYWYRQDPGQGLRLIYYSQIVNDFQKGDIAEGYSVSREKKESFPLTVTSAQKNPTAFYLCASSMGRNYGYTFGSGTRLTVV.

The count of this clonotype is one. The rearrangement joins TRBV5-6 to TRBJ2-7, with TRBD1 identical over 9 bases. The length of the CDR3 is 17 residues. CDR1 and CDR2 (germline): SGHDT, YYEEEE. Germline trimming cut 3 bases from V and 3 bases from J; bases unmatched to any gene: 13. CDR3 loop: CASSSGPGTGSHYEQYF. DNA of the CDR3: TGTGCCAGCAGCTCGGGGCCCGGGACAGGGTCCCACTACGAGCAGTACTTC.

The rearrangement uses TRBV27 and TRBJ2-7, with a tentative D call TRBD2 (6 bases). Germline V gene sequence: CDR1 MNHEY, CDR2 SMNVEV (reference sequence). V lost 6 bases to trimming and J lost 1 base, with 13 bases between them. The CDR3 totals 14 residues. CDR3: CASRPGLISYEQYF. CDR3 coding DNA: TGTGCCAGCAGACCGGGACTGATATCCTACGAGCAGTACTTC.

V is TRBV9 and J is TRBJ2-3, with TRBD2 as a possible D gene (5 bases). The ends were cut back, 0 bases at V and 1 base at J, with 9 bases in the middle. Germline CDR1 SGDLS, CDR2 YYNGEE. This CDR3 is 15 amino acids long. The CDR3 coding sequence is TGTGCCAGCAGCGTAGTTGACGGGGGCACAGATACGCAGTATTTT. The encoded protein is CASSVVDGGTDTQYF. Variable domain in full (rest from reference TRBV9 and TRBJ2-3): DSGVTQTPKHLITATGQRVTLRCSPRSGDLSVYWYQQSLDQGLQFLIQYYNGEERAKGNILERFSAQQFPDLHSELNLSSLELGDSALYFCASSVVDGGTDTQYFGPGTRLTVL.

This clonotype appeared once. V gene TRBV4-2 combines with J gene TRBJ2-1; TRBD2 agrees at 7 bases. With V trimmed by 5 bases and J by 6 bases, 19 bases remained unmatched. Germline lookup yields CDR1 LGHNA and CDR2 YNFKEQ. CDR3 length equals 18 residues. CDR3 amino acids: CASSTRLVRDYQGNEQFF. The CDR3 DNA reads as TGTGCCAGCAGCACGCGGCTGGTGAGGGACTACCAAGGCAATGAGCAGTTCTTC.

The rearrangement uses TRBV20-1 and TRBJ2-7, with TRBD2 matching 10 bases. V shed 5 bases, J shed 1 base, and the junction held 5 bases outside the gene matches. Germline CDR1 DFQATT, CDR2 SNEGSKA (reference sequence). The CDR3 spans 14 residues. This chain's CDR3 is CSAETSGPSYEQYF. The CDR3 DNA follows: TGCAGTGCTGAGACTAGCGGGCCTTCCTACGAGCAGTACTTC.

This clonotype occurred once. V is TRBV20-1 and J is TRBJ2-2; weak D call: TRBD1 (6 bases). Germline values: CDR1 DFQATT, CDR2 SNEGSKA (reference sequence). V gave up 0 bases and J gave up 4 bases, with 18 bases separating them. The CDR3 is 17 amino acids. The CDR3 region has the DNA TGCAGTGCTAGAGATCGGCGTCGGGACATTCGCACCGGGGAGCTGTTTTTT. Encoded protein: CSARDRRRDIRTGELFF.

The chain has TRBV6-4 and TRBJ2-7; 9 bases line up with TRBD2. This CDR3 region has 15 residues. After removal of 8 bases from V and 4 bases from J, the junction contained 12 bases not matched to a gene. Germline CDR1 reads MRHNA; CDR2 reads SNTAGT. The CDR3 region has the DNA TGTGCCAGCTCGGAACGGGCTAGCGGGGCGTACGAGCAGTACTTC. Residues: CASSERASGAYEQYF.

V gene TRBV27 combines with J gene TRBJ2-1, with D possibly called TRBD1 or TRBD2 (6 bases each). The CDR3 covers 15 residues. V lost 10 bases to trimming and J lost 6 bases, with 22 bases between them. Germline lookup yields CDR1 MNHEY and CDR2 SMNVEV (reference sequence). The CDR3 reads CATLPGAVLGNEQFF. The CDR3 region has the DNA TGTGCCACCCTGCCGGGGGCCGTCCTGGGCAATGAGCAGTTCTTC.

V gene TRBV5-1 combines with J gene TRBJ2-7; tentatively, D is TRBD2 (5 bases). V was clipped by 2 bases and J by 2 bases, with 14 bases between them. The CDR3 length is 15 residues. CDR1 SGHRS and CDR2 YFSETQ come from the germline V gene. The CDR3 here is CASSFWAEGPYEQYF. In nucleotides, the CDR3 is TGCGCCAGCAGCTTTTGGGCAGAGGGCCCCTACGAGCAGTACTTC.

The genes are TRBV20-1 and TRBJ2-7; TRBD1 aligns across 7 bases. The CDR3 length is 14 residues. After removal of 6 bases from V and 3 bases from J, the junction contained 11 bases not matched to a gene. CDR1 is DFQATT and CDR2 is SNEGSKA in the germline V gene (reference sequence). CDR3 nucleotides: TGCAGTGCCCTCCCCTTAGGGGGCGGCTACGAGCAGTACTTC. Translating gives CSALPLGGGYEQYF.

The chain links TRBV29-1 to TRBJ2-7; the D gene could be TRBD1 or TRBD2 (5 bases each). The CDR3 is 11 amino acids. The V and J ends lost 8 bases and 2 bases respectively, with 10 bases between them. Germline V gene sequence: CDR1 SQVTM, CDR2 ANQGSEA. CDR3 loop: CSTRDPYEQYF. DNA for the CDR3: TGCAGCACCCGGGACCCCTACGAGCAGTACTTC.

The chain employs TRBV15 and TRBJ1-1; TRBD1 matches 7 bases. The CDR3 is 13 residues long. The germline V gene has CDR1 LNHNV and CDR2 YYDKDF (reference sequence). J gave up 1 base and V 10 bases, and 6 bases lay outside the gene matches. CDR3: CANWTGPNTEAFF. Here the CDR3 DNA reads TGTGCCAACTGGACAGGCCCGAACACTGAAGCTTTCTTT.